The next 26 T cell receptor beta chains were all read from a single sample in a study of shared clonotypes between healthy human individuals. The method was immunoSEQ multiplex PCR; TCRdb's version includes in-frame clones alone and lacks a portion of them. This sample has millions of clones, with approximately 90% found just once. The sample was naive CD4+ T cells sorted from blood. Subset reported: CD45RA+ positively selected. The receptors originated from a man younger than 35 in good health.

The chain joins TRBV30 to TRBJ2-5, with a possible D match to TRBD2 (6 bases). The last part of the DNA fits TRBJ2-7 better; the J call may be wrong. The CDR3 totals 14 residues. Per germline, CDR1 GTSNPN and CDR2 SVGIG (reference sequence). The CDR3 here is CAWSTRTGAYEQYF. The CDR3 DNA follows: TGTGCCTGGAGTACCCGGACGGGAGCCTACGAGCAGTACTTC.

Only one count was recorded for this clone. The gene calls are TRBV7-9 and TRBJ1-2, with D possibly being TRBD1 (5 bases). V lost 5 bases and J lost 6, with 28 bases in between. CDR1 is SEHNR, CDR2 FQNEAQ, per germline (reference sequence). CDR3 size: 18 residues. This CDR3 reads CASSHLQIIRAGGDGYTF. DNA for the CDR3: TGTGCCAGCAGCCACTTACAAATAATCAGAGCCGGGGGTGATGGCTACACCTTC. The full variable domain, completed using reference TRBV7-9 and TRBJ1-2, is DTGVSQNPRHKITKRGQNVTFRCDPISEHNRLYWYRQTLGQGPEFLTYFQNEAQLEKSRLLSDRFSAERPKGSFSTLEIQRTEQGDSAMYLCASSHLQIIRAGGDGYTFGSGTRLTVV.

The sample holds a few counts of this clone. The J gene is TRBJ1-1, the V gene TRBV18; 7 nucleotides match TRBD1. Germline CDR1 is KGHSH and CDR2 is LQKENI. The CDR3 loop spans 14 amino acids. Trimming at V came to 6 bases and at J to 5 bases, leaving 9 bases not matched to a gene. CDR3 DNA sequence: TGTGCCAGCTCGTCCCCAGGGGGAGGGACTGAAGCTTTCTTT. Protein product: CASSSPGGGTEAFF.

CDR3 nucleotide sequence: TGTGCCAGCAGTTATCAGCGGGGGGGACAAGAGACCCAGTACTTC. Protein sequence: CASSYQRGGQETQYF. This chain uses TRBV6-5 with TRBJ2-5; 10 bases align to TRBD2. The CDR3 runs to 15 residues. With 3 bases clipped from V and 2 bases from J, the junction kept 3 bases outside the gene matches. Germline V gene data show CDR1 as MNHEY and CDR2 as SVGAGI.

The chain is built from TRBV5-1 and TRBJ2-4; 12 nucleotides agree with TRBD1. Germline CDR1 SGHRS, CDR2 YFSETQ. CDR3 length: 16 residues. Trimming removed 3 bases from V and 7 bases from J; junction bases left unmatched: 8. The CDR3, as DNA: TGCGCCAGCAGCTCCTCAGCGGGACAGGGGGCGAACATTCAGTACTTC. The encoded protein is CASSSSAGQGANIQYF.

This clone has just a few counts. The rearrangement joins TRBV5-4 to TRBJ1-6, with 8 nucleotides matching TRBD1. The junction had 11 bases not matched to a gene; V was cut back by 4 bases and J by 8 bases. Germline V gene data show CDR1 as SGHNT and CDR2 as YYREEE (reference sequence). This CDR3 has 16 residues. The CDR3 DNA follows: TGTGCCAGCAGCACAGGCCGACAGGGGTATGATTCACCCCTCCACTTT. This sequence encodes CASSTGRQGYDSPLHF.

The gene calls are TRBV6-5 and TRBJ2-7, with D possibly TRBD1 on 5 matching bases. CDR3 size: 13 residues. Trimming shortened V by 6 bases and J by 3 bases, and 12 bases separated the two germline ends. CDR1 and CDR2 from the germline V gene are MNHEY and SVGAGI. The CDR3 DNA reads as TGTGCCAGCAGGGGCAGGGTTAACTACGAGCAGTACTTC. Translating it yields CASRGRVNYEQYF.

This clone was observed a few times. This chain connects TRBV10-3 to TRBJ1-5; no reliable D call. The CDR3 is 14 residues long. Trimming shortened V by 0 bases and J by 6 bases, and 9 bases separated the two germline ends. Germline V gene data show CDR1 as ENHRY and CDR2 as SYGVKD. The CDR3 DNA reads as TGTGCCATCAGTGAGTCGGGGTGGAGTCAGCCCCAGCATTTT. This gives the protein CAISESGWSQPQHF.

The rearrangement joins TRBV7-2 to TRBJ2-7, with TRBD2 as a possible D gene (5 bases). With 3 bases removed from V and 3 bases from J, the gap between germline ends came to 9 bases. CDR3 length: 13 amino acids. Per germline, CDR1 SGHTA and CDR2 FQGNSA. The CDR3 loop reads CASSFERFYEQYF. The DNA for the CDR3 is TGTGCCAGCAGCTTCGAGCGGTTCTACGAGCAGTACTTC. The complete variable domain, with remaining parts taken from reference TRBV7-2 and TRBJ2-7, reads GAGVSQSPSNKVTEKGKDVELRCDPISGHTALYWYRQSLGQGLEFLIYFQGNSAPDKSGLPSDRFSAERTGGSVSTLTIQRTQQEDSAVYLCASSFERFYEQYFGPGTRLTVT.

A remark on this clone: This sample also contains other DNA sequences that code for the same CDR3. This CDR3 reads CASSERGFYGYTF. The CDR3, as DNA: TGTGCCAGCAGTGAAAGGGGCTTCTATGGCTACACCTTC. The chain is built from TRBV2 and TRBJ1-2, with TRBD1 as a possible D gene (5 bases). CDR1 is SNHLY and CDR2 is FYNNEI in the germline V gene. There are 13 residues in the CDR3. Trimming stripped 2 bases from V and 4 bases from J, with 8 bases between.

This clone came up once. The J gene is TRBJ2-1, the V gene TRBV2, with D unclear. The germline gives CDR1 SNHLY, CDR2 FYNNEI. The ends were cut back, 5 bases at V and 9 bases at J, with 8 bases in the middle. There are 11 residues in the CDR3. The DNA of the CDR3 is TGTGCCAGCAGTCAACACGGTGAGCAGTTCTTC. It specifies CASSQHGEQFF.

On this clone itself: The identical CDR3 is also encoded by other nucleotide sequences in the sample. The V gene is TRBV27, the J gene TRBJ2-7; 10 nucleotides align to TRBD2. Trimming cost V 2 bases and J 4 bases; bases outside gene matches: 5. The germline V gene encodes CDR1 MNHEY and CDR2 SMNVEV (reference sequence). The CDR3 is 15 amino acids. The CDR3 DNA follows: TGTGCCAGCAGTTTAGAAGCGGGAGGGCCTTACGAGCAGTACTTC. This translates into CASSLEAGGPYEQYF.

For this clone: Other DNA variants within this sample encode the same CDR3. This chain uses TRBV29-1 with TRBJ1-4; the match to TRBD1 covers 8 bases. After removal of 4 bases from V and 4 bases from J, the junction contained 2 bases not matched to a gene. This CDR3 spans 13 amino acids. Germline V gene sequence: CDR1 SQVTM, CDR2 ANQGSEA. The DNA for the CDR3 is TGCAGCGTTGTTGGACAGGGTAATGAAAAACTGTTTTTT. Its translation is CSVVGQGNEKLFF.

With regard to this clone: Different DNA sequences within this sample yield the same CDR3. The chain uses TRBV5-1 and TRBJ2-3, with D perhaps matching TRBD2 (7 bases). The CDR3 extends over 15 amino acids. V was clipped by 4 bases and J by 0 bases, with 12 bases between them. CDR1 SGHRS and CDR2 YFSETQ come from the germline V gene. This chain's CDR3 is CASSLGGASTDTQYF. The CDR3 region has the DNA TGCGCCAGCAGCCTGGGGGGGGCGAGCACAGATACGCAGTATTTT.

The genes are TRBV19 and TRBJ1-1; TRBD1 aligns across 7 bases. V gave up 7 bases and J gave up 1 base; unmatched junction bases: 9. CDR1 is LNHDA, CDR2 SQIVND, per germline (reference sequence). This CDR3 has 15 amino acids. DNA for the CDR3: TGTGCCAGTACCCCAAGGGGGCAGCAGAACACTGAAGCTTTCTTT. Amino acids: CASTPRGQQNTEAFF.

This CDR3 reads CAWSSGGLYNEQFF. The CDR3 bases are TGTGCCTGGAGTTCGGGGGGCCTCTACAATGAGCAGTTCTTC. J is TRBJ2-1 and V is TRBV30; D perhaps matches TRBD2 (7 bases). CDR1 and CDR2 from the germline V gene are GTSNPN and SVGIG (reference sequence). The CDR3 covers 14 residues. Trimming stripped 2 bases from V and 3 bases from J, with 11 bases between.

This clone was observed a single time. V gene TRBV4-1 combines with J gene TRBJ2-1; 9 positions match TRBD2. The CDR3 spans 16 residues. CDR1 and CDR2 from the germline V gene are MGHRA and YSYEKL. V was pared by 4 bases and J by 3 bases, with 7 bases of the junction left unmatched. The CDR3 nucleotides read TGCGCCAGCAGCCGAGAGACTAGCGGAAACTACAATGAGCAGTTCTTC. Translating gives CASSRETSGNYNEQFF.

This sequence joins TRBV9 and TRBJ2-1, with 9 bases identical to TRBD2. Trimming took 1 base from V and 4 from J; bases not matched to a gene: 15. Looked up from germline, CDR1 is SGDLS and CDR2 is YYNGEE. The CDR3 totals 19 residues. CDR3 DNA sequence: TGTGCCAGCAGCGTAACGATAGCGGGGGCCTCAGGGGCGTACAATGAGCAGTTCTTC. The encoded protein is CASSVTIAGASGAYNEQFF.

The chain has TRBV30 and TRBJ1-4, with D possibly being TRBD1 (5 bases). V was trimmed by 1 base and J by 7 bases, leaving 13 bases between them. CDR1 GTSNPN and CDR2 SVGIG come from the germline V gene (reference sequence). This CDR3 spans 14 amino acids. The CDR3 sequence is CAWSAPVGREKLFF. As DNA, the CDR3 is TGTGCCTGGAGTGCCCCAGTGGGGCGTGAAAAACTGTTTTTT.

The CDR3 region has the DNA TGCGCCAGCAGCGGCGGGGCAGGGGTGCCAACTAATGAAAAACTGTTTTTT. Translation: CASSGGAGVPTNEKLFF. V usage is TRBV5-1 and J usage is TRBJ1-4; D is possibly TRBD1 (6 bases). CDR3 length equals 17 residues. Germline assignment: CDR1 SGHRS and CDR2 YFSETQ. Trimming took off 4 bases at V and 0 bases at J, with 16 bases between the two ends.

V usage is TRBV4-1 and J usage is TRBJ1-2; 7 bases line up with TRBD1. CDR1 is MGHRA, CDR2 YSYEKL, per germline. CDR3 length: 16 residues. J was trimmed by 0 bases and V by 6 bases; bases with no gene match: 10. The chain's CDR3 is CASRTPGTDTNYGYTF. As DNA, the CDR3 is TGCGCCAGCAGGACACCCGGGACAGATACTAACTATGGCTACACCTTC.

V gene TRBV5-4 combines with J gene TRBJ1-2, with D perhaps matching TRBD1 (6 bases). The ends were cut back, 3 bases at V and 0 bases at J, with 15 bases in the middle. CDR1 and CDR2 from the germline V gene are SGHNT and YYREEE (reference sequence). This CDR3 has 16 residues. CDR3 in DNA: TGTGCCAGCAGCTGGATCGACCGGGACACTAACTATGGCTACACCTTC. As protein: CASSWIDRDTNYGYTF. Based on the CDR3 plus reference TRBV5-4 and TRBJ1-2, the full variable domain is ETGVTQSPTHLIKTRGQQVTLRCSSQSGHNTVSWYQQALGQGPQFIFQYYREEENGRGNFPPRFSGLQFPNYSSELNVNALELDDSALYLCASSWIDRDTNYGYTFGSGTRLTVV.

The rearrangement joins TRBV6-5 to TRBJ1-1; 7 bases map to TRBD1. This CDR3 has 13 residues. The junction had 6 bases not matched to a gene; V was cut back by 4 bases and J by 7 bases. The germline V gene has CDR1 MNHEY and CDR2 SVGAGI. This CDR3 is CASSFFRGIEAFF. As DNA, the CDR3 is TGTGCCAGCAGTTTTTTCAGGGGGATTGAAGCTTTCTTT.

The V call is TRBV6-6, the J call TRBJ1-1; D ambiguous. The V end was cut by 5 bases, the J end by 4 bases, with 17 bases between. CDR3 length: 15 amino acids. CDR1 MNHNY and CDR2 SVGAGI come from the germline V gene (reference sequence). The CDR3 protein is CASSLLSQTGTEAFF. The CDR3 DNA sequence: TGTGCCAGCAGTCTCCTCAGTCAAACGGGCACTGAAGCTTTCTTT.

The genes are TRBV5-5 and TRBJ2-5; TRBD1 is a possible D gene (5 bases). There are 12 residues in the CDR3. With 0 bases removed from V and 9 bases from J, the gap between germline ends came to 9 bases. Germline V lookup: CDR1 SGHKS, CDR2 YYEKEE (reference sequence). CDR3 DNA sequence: TGTGCCAGCAGCTTGGGACAGCCGGCCCAGTACTTC. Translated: CASSLGQPAQYF.

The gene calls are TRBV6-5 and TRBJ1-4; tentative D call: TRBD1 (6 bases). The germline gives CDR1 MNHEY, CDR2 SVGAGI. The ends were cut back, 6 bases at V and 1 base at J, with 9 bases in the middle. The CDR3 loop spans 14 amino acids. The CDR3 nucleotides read TGTGCCAGCAGCAGGACAGTAACTAATGAAAAACTGTTTTTT. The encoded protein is CASSRTVTNEKLFF.